A single sample is the source of the 23 T cell receptor beta chains below, sequenced in a study of blood T cell repertoires in COVID-19. TCRdb keeps only in-frame clones here, not all; method: immunoSEQ multiplex PCR. This repertoire shows about 90,000 clones, less than 85% found once; its top ten account for 6% to 8.5%. Material for sequencing was peripheral blood. The receptors were gathered from a man in his sixties or seventies with acute or convalescent COVID-19.

J is TRBJ1-3 and V is TRBV5-5; D is possibly TRBD1 (5 bases). This CDR3 is built from 17 residues. The V end lost 3 bases, the J end lost 0 bases, and 16 bases lay between the germline ends. Per germline, CDR1 SGHKS and CDR2 YYEKEE (reference sequence). The CDR3: CASSSVHQGLSGNTIYF. The CDR3 bases are TGTGCCAGCAGCTCAGTACACCAGGGCCTCTCTGGAAACACCATATATTTT.

The count of this clone is one. The sample carries other DNA sequences with the same CDR3. V gene TRBV7-9 combines with J gene TRBJ1-5; 7 nucleotides line up with TRBD1. CDR1 SEHNR and CDR2 FQNEAQ come from the germline V gene (reference sequence). This CDR3 region has 14 residues. The trim removed 1 base at V and 4 bases at J, leaving 1 base unmatched. CDR3 sequence: CASSLGQGNQPQHF. CDR3 nucleotides: TGTGCCAGCAGCTTAGGACAGGGAAATCAGCCCCAGCATTTT.

This clone was observed a handful of times. The chain is built from TRBV2 and TRBJ1-2; 8 nucleotides agree with TRBD1. Per germline, CDR1 SNHLY and CDR2 FYNNEI. After removal of 3 bases from V and 8 bases from J, the junction contained 8 bases not matched to a gene. The CDR3 has 14 residues. For the CDR3, the DNA is TGTGCCAGCAGTGAGCGCTGGACAGGGTCCGGCTACACCTTC. Translated: CASSERWTGSGYTF.

This chain connects TRBV9 to TRBJ2-1, with a tentative D call TRBD2 (7 bases). The germline gives CDR1 SGDLS, CDR2 YYNGEE. V lost 6 bases to trimming and J lost 9 bases, with 16 bases between them. There are 13 residues in the CDR3. The chain's CDR3 is CASKGDGGREQFF. The CDR3 DNA follows: TGTGCCAGCAAAGGGGACGGGGGGCGTGAGCAGTTCTTC.

The genes are TRBV5-4 and TRBJ2-7; D unclear. V was shortened by 2 bases and J by 7 bases, with 10 bases between the two germline ends. The CDR3 runs to 12 residues. Germline lookup yields CDR1 SGHNT and CDR2 YYREEE (reference sequence). This CDR3 reads CASSLTTGEQYF. CDR3 DNA: TGTGCCAGCAGCTTAACCACGGGTGAGCAGTACTTC.

V gene TRBV2 combines with J gene TRBJ1-1, with D hard to call. The CDR3 contains 14 residues. V was shortened by 6 bases and J by 0 bases, with 11 bases between the two germline ends. CDR1 is SNHLY, CDR2 FYNNEI, per germline. The chain's CDR3 is CASRVIEVNTEAFF. The DNA for the CDR3 is TGTGCCAGCAGGGTCATCGAGGTGAACACTGAAGCTTTCTTT. Supplemented by reference TRBV2 and TRBJ1-1, the full variable domain reads EPEVTQTPSHQVTQMGQEVILRCVPISNHLYFYWYRQILGQKVEFLVSFYNNEISEKSEIFDDQFSVERPDGSNFTLKIRSTKLEDSAMYFCASRVIEVNTEAFFGQGTRLTVV.

The chain has TRBV6-6 and TRBJ2-3; D is ambiguous. This CDR3 has 13 amino acids. Germline V gives CDR1 MNHNY, CDR2 SVGAGI (reference sequence). V gave up 4 bases and J gave up 2 bases, with 7 bases separating them. The CDR3 region is CASSWATTDTQYF. CDR3 bases: TGTGCCAGCAGTTGGGCCACCACAGATACGCAGTATTTT.

The rearrangement joins TRBV27 to TRBJ1-4, with 8 bases aligning to TRBD1. The CDR3 has 16 residues. Unmatched junction bases numbered 7, after V lost 5 bases and J lost 2 bases. Germline lookup yields CDR1 MNHEY and CDR2 SMNVEV (reference sequence). The CDR3 loop reads CASSPRQGPTNEKLFF. CDR3 coding DNA: TGTGCCAGCAGTCCTAGACAGGGGCCGACTAATGAAAAACTGTTTTTT.

This clone has only a few counts. This rearrangement joins TRBV18 to TRBJ2-2; D possibly corresponds to TRBD1 (5 bases). The germline V gene encodes CDR1 KGHSH and CDR2 LQKENI. V was clipped by 6 bases and J by 0 bases, with 14 bases between them. There are 16 residues in the CDR3. CDR3 region: CASSPDIPTNTGELFF. In nucleotides, the CDR3 is TGTGCCAGCTCTCCGGACATCCCTACGAACACCGGGGAGCTGTTTTTT.

The J gene is TRBJ2-3, the V gene TRBV5-4, with a weak D call TRBD1 (5 bases). The germline V and J ends were trimmed by 0 bases and 2 bases, with 13 bases remaining between them. The CDR3 has 16 amino acids. Germline V gene lookup returns CDR1 SGHNT and CDR2 YYREEE (reference sequence). The chain's CDR3 is CASSLASQGFTDTQYF. In DNA form, the CDR3 reads TGTGCCAGCAGCTTGGCGTCCCAGGGCTTCACAGATACGCAGTATTTT.

This chain joins TRBV7-9 and TRBJ1-2; no definite D call. Trimming took 5 bases from V and 1 from J, leaving 11 bases between them. The germline V gene has CDR1 SEHNR and CDR2 FQNEAQ (reference sequence). This CDR3 region has 14 residues. This CDR3 is CASSRSTSNYGYTF. The CDR3 nucleotides are TGTGCCAGCAGCCGTTCCACTAGTAACTATGGCTACACCTTC.

This chain uses TRBV2 with TRBJ2-3, with TRBD1 as a possible D gene (6 bases). V gave up 7 bases and J gave up 5 bases, with 13 bases separating them. There are 13 residues in the CDR3. Germline loops: CDR1 SNHLY, CDR2 FYNNEI. The CDR3 sequence is CASTWGRQDTQYF. The DNA for the CDR3 is TGTGCCAGCACCTGGGGGCGGCAAGATACGCAGTATTTT.

In nucleotides, the CDR3 is TGTGCCAGCAGTTACGCCCGATACCCCACGGGGGGCTACACCTTC. It encodes CASSYARYPTGGYTF. The chain recombines TRBV6-5 with TRBJ1-2; D gene uncertain. Deletions cut 2 bases from V and 8 bases from J, with 18 bases between. CDR1 is MNHEY, CDR2 SVGAGI, per germline. The CDR3 totals 15 residues.

This clone was found a few times. V and J are TRBV5-6 and TRBJ1-1, with TRBD1 matching 8 bases. Germline values: CDR1 SGHDT, CDR2 YYEEEE. V was pared by 1 base and J by 1 base, with 6 bases of the junction left unmatched. The CDR3 has 16 residues. The CDR3 loop reads CASSLRTGTRNTEAFF. In DNA form, the CDR3 reads TGTGCCAGCAGCTTGAGGACAGGGACAAGGAACACTGAAGCTTTCTTT.

The V call is TRBV5-6, the J call TRBJ1-1; TRBD1 agrees at 10 bases. This CDR3 comprises 14 residues. V trimming: 3 bases; J trimming: 1 base; junction bases outside the gene matches: 0. Germline CDR1 is SGHDT and CDR2 is YYEEEE. CDR3 residues: CASSWDRGNTEAFF. The CDR3 DNA follows: TGTGCCAGCAGCTGGGACAGGGGGAACACTGAAGCTTTCTTT.

This clone was detected only a few times. The chain carries TRBV10-1 and TRBJ2-1; TRBD2 might be the D (7 bases). Trimming left V 3 bases short and J 5 bases short, with 14 bases between. Germline V lookup: CDR1 WNHNN, CDR2 SYGVQD (reference sequence). The CDR3 extends over 15 amino acids. In nucleotides, the CDR3 is TGCGCCAGCAGTGAAGGGGGAGGGCCGAACAATGAGCAGTTCTTC. Its protein is CASSEGGGPNNEQFF.

The chain couples TRBV4-1 to TRBJ2-7; D is possibly TRBD2 (5 bases). Germline-derived CDR1 and CDR2 are MGHRA and YSYEKL. The CDR3 runs to 16 residues. V gave up 0 bases and J gave up 0 bases, with 12 bases separating them. CDR3 sequence: CASSQEGLAYSYEQYF. The CDR3 coding sequence is TGCGCCAGCAGCCAAGAGGGCCTAGCCTACTCCTACGAGCAGTACTTC.

The genes are TRBV19 and TRBJ1-5; TRBD1 might be the D (6 bases). CDR1 and CDR2 from the germline V gene are LNHDA and SQIVND (reference sequence). This CDR3 spans 14 amino acids. Trimming pared 1 base from V and 4 bases from J, leaving 8 bases between. CDR3 residues: CASSIGDRNQPQHF. The CDR3 coding sequence is TGTGCCAGTAGTATAGGCGACAGGAATCAGCCCCAGCATTTT.

V usage is TRBV18 and J usage is TRBJ1-2; 8 bases line up with TRBD1. Germline assignment: CDR1 KGHSH and CDR2 LQKENI. The CDR3 runs to 15 residues. The trim removed 4 bases at V and 2 bases at J, leaving 6 bases unmatched. CDR3 nucleotides: TGTGCCAGCTCACTGGGACAGGCGGACAACTATGGCTACACCTTC. As protein: CASSLGQADNYGYTF.

The genes are TRBV6-5 and TRBJ1-1, with D possibly matching TRBD1 (6 bases). Looked up from germline, CDR1 is MNHEY and CDR2 is SVGAGI. Trimming took 4 bases from V and 1 from J, leaving 10 bases between them. The CDR3 contains 14 residues. The CDR3 DNA sequence: TGTGCCAGCAGTTCCGGGACATGGAACACTGAAGCTTTCTTT. Translation: CASSSGTWNTEAFF.

The chain recombines TRBV2 with TRBJ2-2; 9 bases align to TRBD2. V lost 7 bases and J lost 1; bases outside the gene matches: 7. This CDR3 region has 16 residues. Germline V CDR1 and CDR2: SNHLY, FYNNEI. In DNA, the CDR3 is TGTGCCAGCAAGGCTAGCGGGGCCTGGAACACCGGGGAGCTGTTTTTT. It encodes CASKASGAWNTGELFF.

The CDR3 loop is CASSAGTMAYEQYF. CDR3 sequence (DNA): TGTGCCAGCAGCGCCGGGACTATGGCCTACGAGCAGTACTTC. The chain couples TRBV9 to TRBJ2-7, with TRBD2 matching over 7 bases. After removal of 3 bases from V and 2 bases from J, the junction contained 5 bases not matched to a gene. This CDR3 is built from 14 residues. Germline V lookup: CDR1 SGDLS, CDR2 YYNGEE. Together with reference TRBV9 and TRBJ2-7, the CDR3 gives the full variable domain: DSGVTQTPKHLITATGQRVTLRCSPRSGDLSVYWYQQSLDQGLQFLIQYYNGEERAKGNILERFSAQQFPDLHSELNLSSLELGDSALYFCASSAGTMAYEQYFGPGTRLTVT.

The rearrangement uses TRBV7-7 and TRBJ2-2; 8 bases match TRBD1. The CDR3 extends over 16 amino acids. The germline V gene has CDR1 SSHAT and CDR2 FNYEAQ (reference sequence). The V and J ends lost 4 bases and 6 bases, in that order; junction bases with no gene match: 10. The CDR3 bases are TGTGCCAGCAGCTCTCTGGGACAGGACTTCTCCGGGGAGCTGTTTTTT. As protein: CASSSLGQDFSGELFF. Drawing the rest from reference TRBV7-7 and TRBJ2-2, the complete variable domain is GAGVSQSPRYKVTKRGQDVTLRCDPISSHATLYWYQQALGQGPEFLTYFNYEAQPDKSGLPSDRFSAERPEGSISTLTIQRTEQRDSAMYRCASSSLGQDFSGELFFGEGSRLTVL.